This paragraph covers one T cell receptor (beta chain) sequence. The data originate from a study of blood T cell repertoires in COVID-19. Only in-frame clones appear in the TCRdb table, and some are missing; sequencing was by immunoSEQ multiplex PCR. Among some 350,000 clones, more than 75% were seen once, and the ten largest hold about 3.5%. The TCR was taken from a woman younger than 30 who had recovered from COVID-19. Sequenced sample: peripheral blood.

The CDR3: CASGSTRGTQYF. CDR3 coding DNA: TGTGCTAGTGGTTCGACCAGGGGAACCCAGTACTTC. The rearrangement uses TRBV12-5 and TRBJ2-5; the D gene is possibly TRBD1 (6 bases). Trimming pared 4 bases from V and 8 bases from J, leaving 11 bases between. CDR3 size: 12 residues. Germline CDR1 and CDR2: LGHNT and FRNRAP.